The entry below describes one T cell receptor (beta chain). Antigen unknown. The data were obtained in a study of blood T cells in healthy people across ages. Study summary: Template switching retrieved approximately one barcoded beta molecule for each two T cells. Regarding the study as a whole: Investigators treated diversity estimates from one million T cells as underestimates. Getting older went along with TCR beta diversity per million T cells dropping roughly linearly.

A J-beta primer mix and a sample-barcoded 5' primer were used in a second PCR of roughly 6 to 11 cycles. TCRdb reanalysed the 5' RACE reads using MiXCR and keeps one entry per CDR3 protein. Among about 1.8 million distinct CDR3 sequences listed, 49% were seen once. Germline CDR1 SGHTA, CDR2 FQGNSA. V lost 5 bases and J 5 bases, leaving 9 bases between the germline ends. This CDR3 is 12 amino acids long. The sequencing input was blood. The rearrangement joins TRBV7-2 to TRBJ2-5; D gene unclear. The source is a woman aged 40 to 55 in good health. Here the CDR3 DNA reads TGTGCCAGCAGCAGCCACGTGGAGACCCAGTACTTC. This gives the protein CASSSHVETQYF.